These 9 T cell receptor beta chains were all obtained from the same sample, sequenced in a study of shared clonotypes between healthy human individuals (dated by TCRdb to the early 2020s). Receptors were amplified or captured by the immunoSEQ multiplex PCR assay. In its TCRdb copy, this immuneACCESS table keeps in-frame sequences only and misses some clones. Where compared with another copy, unresolved V genes explain less than half of these, and the others have no known cause. This sample holds 1.6 million or so clones; just under 99% were observed only once. The leading ten clones occupy 0.36% of the sample. Material for sequencing was naive CD4+ T cells sorted from blood. This specimen's cell subset or site label, interpreted: CD45RA+ positively selected. Receptor source: a man aged 30-40 years in good health.

In regard to this clone: At the DNA level, this CDR3 is encoded by other sequences in the same sample as well. The J gene is TRBJ2-7, the V gene TRBV4-3; TRBD2 aligns across 10 bases. The CDR3 extends over 15 amino acids. CDR1 is LGHNA and CDR2 is YSLEER in the germline V gene. The junction had 5 bases not matched to a gene; V was cut back by 4 bases and J by 2 bases. The CDR3 region has the DNA TGCGCCAGCAGCCTCCGACTAGCGGGTGCCTACGAGCAGTACTTC. Translation: CASSLRLAGAYEQYF.

Details on this clone: Other DNA sequences of this sample code for an identical CDR3. The chain couples TRBV28 to TRBJ2-1; 11 bases match TRBD1. This CDR3 spans 12 amino acids. CDR1 and CDR2 from the germline V gene are MDHEN and SYDVKM. The junction had 2 bases not matched to a gene; V was cut back by 8 bases and J by 8 bases. Here the CDR3 DNA reads TGTGCCAGCCGGACAGGGGGCTATGAGCAGTTCTTC. Translating gives CASRTGGYEQFF.

The chain recombines TRBV5-5 with TRBJ2-7; 9 nucleotides match TRBD1. Germline lookup yields CDR1 SGHKS and CDR2 YYEKEE (reference sequence). V lost 4 bases, J lost 3 bases, and 5 bases stayed unmatched. This CDR3 comprises 14 residues. The CDR3 reads CASSPGTGNYEQYF. CDR3 nucleotides: TGTGCCAGCAGCCCTGGGACAGGGAACTACGAGCAGTACTTC.

The chain is built from TRBV7-9 and TRBJ1-4, with 9 bases lining up with TRBD1. The germline V gene has CDR1 SEHNR and CDR2 FQNEAQ (reference sequence). Trimming removed 5 bases from V and 7 bases from J; junction bases left unmatched: 5. This CDR3 is 14 amino acids long. Written as DNA, the CDR3 is TGTGCCAGCAGCAGTTGGGGACAGGGTGAAAAACTGTTTTTT. Translation: CASSSWGQGEKLFF.

This clone was found once. This sequence joins TRBV21-1 and TRBJ2-5. TRBV21-1 counts as a pseudogene. The CDR3 contains 17 residues. Here the CDR3 reads CASSKVKSGTAQETQYF. The CDR3, as DNA: TGTGCCAGCAGCAAAGTAAAGTCTGGGACGGCTCAAGAGACCCAGTACTTC.

This chain joins TRBV5-1 and TRBJ2-6, with D unresolved. Germline V CDR1 and CDR2: SGHRS, YFSETQ. Trimming left V 2 bases short and J 4 bases short, with 13 bases between. This CDR3 has 16 residues. The CDR3 sequence is CASSFGSSPGANVLTF. CDR3 DNA: TGCGCCAGCAGCTTTGGGTCGAGTCCGGGGGCCAACGTCCTGACTTTC.

CDR3 DNA sequence: TGTGCCAGCAGCCATGGACAGGGGCCTGGAAACACCATATATTTT. This gives the protein CASSHGQGPGNTIYF. V is TRBV11-2 and J is TRBJ1-3; 9 bases are a match to TRBD1. The J segment lost 2 bases and the V segment lost 5 bases, leaving 4 bases of the junction unmatched. CDR3 length: 15 residues. Germline V gene lookup returns CDR1 SGHAT and CDR2 FQNNGV.

The CDR3 sequence is CASSERTGWGNYGYTF. The CDR3 nucleotides are TGCGCCAGCAGTGAAAGGACAGGCTGGGGGAACTATGGCTACACCTTC. V and J are TRBV10-2 and TRBJ1-2, with 7 bases matching TRBD1. The CDR3 extends over 16 amino acids. With V trimmed by 3 bases and J by 2 bases, 9 bases remained unmatched. From germline, CDR1 is WSHSY and CDR2 SAAADI.

The chain couples TRBV28 to TRBJ1-2; 7 positions agree with TRBD1. Trimming cost V 4 bases and J 4 bases; bases outside gene matches: 12. The CDR3 consists of 16 residues. Germline lookup yields CDR1 MDHEN and CDR2 SYDVKM. DNA for the CDR3: TGTGCCAGCAGTTCCGGACAGGTGGGCATAGGCTATGGCTACACCTTC. Protein product: CASSSGQVGIGYGYTF.